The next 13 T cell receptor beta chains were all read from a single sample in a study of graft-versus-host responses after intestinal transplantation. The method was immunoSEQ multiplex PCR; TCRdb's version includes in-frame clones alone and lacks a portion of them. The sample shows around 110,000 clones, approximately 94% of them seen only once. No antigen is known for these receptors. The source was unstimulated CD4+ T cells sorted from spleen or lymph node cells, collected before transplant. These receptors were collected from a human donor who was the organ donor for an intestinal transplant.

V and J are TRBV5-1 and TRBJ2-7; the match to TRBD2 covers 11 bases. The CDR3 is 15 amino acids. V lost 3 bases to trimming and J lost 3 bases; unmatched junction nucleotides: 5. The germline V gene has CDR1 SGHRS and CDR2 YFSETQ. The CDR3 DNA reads TGCGCCAGCAGCTACACTAGCGGGAGAATCTACGAGCAGTACTTC. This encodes CASSYTSGRIYEQYF.

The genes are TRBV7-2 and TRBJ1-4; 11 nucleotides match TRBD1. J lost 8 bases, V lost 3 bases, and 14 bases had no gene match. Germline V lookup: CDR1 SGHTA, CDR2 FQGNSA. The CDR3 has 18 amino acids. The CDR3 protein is CASSLFGQGAVRKEKLFF. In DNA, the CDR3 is TGTGCCAGCAGCTTGTTTGGACAGGGGGCAGTCAGGAAGGAAAAACTGTTTTTT.

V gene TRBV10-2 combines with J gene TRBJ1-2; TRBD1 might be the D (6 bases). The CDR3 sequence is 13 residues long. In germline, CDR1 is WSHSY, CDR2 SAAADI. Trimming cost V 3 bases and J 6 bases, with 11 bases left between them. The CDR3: CASSEKGGNGYTF. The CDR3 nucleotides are TGCGCCAGCAGTGAAAAGGGGGGGAATGGCTACACCTTC.

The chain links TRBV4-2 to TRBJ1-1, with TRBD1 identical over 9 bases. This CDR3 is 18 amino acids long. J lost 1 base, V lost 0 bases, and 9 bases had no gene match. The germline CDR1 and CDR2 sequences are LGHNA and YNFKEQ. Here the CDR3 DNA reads TGTGCCAGCAGCCAAGATAGGACAGGGGTCAGGGGGAACACTGAAGCTTTCTTT. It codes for CASSQDRTGVRGNTEAFF.

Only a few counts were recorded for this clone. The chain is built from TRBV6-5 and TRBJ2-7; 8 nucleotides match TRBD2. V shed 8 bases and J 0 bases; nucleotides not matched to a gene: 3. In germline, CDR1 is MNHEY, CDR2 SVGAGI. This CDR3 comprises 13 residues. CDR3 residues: CASQREHSYEQYF. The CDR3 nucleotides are TGTGCCAGCCAGCGGGAGCACTCCTACGAGCAGTACTTC.

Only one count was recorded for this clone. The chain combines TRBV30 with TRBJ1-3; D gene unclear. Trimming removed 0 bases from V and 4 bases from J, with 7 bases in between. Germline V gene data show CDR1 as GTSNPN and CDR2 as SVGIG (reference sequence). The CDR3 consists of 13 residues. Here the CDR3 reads CAWSVSRGNTIYF. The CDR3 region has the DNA TGTGCCTGGAGTGTAAGTCGGGGAAACACCATATATTTT.

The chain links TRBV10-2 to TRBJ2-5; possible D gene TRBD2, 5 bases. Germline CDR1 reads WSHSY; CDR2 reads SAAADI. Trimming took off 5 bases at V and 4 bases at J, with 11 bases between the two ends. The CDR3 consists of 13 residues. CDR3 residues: CASSSDGGETQYF. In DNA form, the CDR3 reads TGCGCCAGCAGTTCGGACGGAGGAGAGACCCAGTACTTC.

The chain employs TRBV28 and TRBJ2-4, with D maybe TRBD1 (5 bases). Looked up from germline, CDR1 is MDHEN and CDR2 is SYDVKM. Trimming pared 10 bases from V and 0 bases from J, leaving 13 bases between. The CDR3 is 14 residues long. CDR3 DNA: TGTGCCACCGACAGTTCTTTAGCCAAAAACATTCAGTACTTC. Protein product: CATDSSLAKNIQYF.

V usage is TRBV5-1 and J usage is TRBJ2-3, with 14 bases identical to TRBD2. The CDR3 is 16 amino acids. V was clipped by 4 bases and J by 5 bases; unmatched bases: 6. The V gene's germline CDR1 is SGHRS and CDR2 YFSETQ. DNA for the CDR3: TGCGCCAGCAGCCCGGGACTAGCGGGAGTGCAAGATACGCAGTATTTT. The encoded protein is CASSPGLAGVQDTQYF.

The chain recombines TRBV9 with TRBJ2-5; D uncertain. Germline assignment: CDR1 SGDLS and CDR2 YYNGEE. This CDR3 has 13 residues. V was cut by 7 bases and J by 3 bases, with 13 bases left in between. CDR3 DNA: TGTGCCAGCCGTAATGGGAATGAAGAGACCCAGTACTTC. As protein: CASRNGNEETQYF.

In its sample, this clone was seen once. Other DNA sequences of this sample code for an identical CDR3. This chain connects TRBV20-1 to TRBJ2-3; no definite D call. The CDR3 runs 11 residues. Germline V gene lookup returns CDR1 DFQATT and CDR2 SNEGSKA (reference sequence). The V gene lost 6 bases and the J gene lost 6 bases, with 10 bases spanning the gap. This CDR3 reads CSASPRDTQYF. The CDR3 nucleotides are TGCAGTGCAAGCCCGCGGGATACGCAGTATTTT.

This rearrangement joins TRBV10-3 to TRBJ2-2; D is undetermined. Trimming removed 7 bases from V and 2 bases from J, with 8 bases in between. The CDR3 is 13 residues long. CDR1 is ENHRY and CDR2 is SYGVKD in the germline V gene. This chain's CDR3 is CAITQQNTGELFF. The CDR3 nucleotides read TGTGCCATCACACAGCAAAACACCGGGGAGCTGTTTTTT.

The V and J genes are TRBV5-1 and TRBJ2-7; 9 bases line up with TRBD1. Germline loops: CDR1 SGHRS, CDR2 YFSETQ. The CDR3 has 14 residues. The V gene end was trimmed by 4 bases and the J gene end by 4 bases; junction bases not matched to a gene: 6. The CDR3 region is CASSRRDRAYEQYF. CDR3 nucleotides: TGCGCCAGCAGCAGAAGGGACAGGGCGTACGAGCAGTACTTC.